These 9 T cell receptor beta chains share one sample of origin, sequenced in a study of blood T cell repertoires in COVID-19. Method: immunoSEQ multiplex PCR; TCRdb's copy keeps in-frame clones and lacks some. The data show some 68,000 clones, 90% to 95% seen once. The specimen sequenced was peripheral blood. The receptors here all came from a man aged 35-49 years with COVID-19, enrolled during active disease.

This clone was recorded once. J is TRBJ2-1 and V is TRBV7-3; TRBD2 agrees at 16 bases. The V and J ends lost 5 bases and 8 bases, in that order; junction bases with no gene match: 6. CDR3 length: 16 residues. Germline V CDR1 and CDR2: SGHTA, FQGTGA. CDR3 nucleotide sequence: TGTGCCAGCAGCCACGGGACTAGCGGGGGGGCATATGAGCAGTTCTTC. Translated, it gives CASSHGTSGGAYEQFF.

The chain couples TRBV10-3 to TRBJ2-2, with TRBD1 matching 8 bases. The junction had 10 bases not matched to a gene; V was cut back by 7 bases and J by 3 bases. The CDR3 length is 16 residues. Germline-derived CDR1 and CDR2 are ENHRY and SYGVKD. CDR3 residues: CAITGQGGFDTGELFF. The CDR3 DNA sequence: TGTGCCATCACAGGACAGGGCGGTTTCGACACCGGGGAGCTGTTTTTT.

The V gene is TRBV14, the J gene TRBJ1-1, with TRBD1 as a possible D gene (6 bases). This CDR3 has 17 amino acids. Per the germline V gene, CDR1 is SGHDN and CDR2 is FVKESK. Trimming removed 4 bases from V and 0 bases from J, with 18 bases in between. DNA of the CDR3: TGTGCCAGCAGCCCCCTGGGGGGGGCTCTTGTGAACACTGAAGCTTTCTTT. Protein sequence: CASSPLGGALVNTEAFF.

This clone was observed a few times. The V gene is TRBV5-4, the J gene TRBJ1-1, with a weak D call TRBD1 (6 bases). CDR3 length equals 14 residues. CDR1 is SGHNT and CDR2 is YYREEE in the germline V gene (reference sequence). Deletions cut 5 bases from V and 6 bases from J, with 17 bases between. The CDR3 is CASRYPGEGAEAFF. The CDR3 DNA reads as TGTGCCAGCAGATACCCAGGGGAAGGAGCTGAAGCTTTCTTT.

The chain is built from TRBV6-5 and TRBJ1-1, with D unclear. V lost 2 bases to trimming and J lost 1 base, with 8 bases between them. This CDR3 has 14 amino acids. The V gene's germline CDR1 is MNHEY and CDR2 SVGAGI. The CDR3 region has the DNA TGTGCCAGCAGTTACCGACAAAGGAACACTGAAGCTTTCTTT. This codes for CASSYRQRNTEAFF.

This sequence joins TRBV10-3 and TRBJ2-2, with D possibly being TRBD2 (6 bases). The CDR3 is made up of 16 amino acids. Germline V lookup: CDR1 ENHRY, CDR2 SYGVKD. Trimming stripped 11 bases from V and 7 bases from J, with 26 bases between. DNA of the CDR3: TGTGCCTGCCGGTCTAGTAGGGCGGGAAGTCACGGGGAGCTGTTTTTT. This translates into CACRSSRAGSHGELFF.

The chain combines TRBV14 with TRBJ2-7; 9 bases map to TRBD1. Trimming at V came to 3 bases and at J to 3 bases, leaving 3 bases not matched to a gene. Germline V gene lookup returns CDR1 SGHDN and CDR2 FVKESK. The CDR3 is 14 residues long. The CDR3: CASSQRDRVYEQYF. CDR3 DNA: TGTGCCAGCAGCCAGAGGGACAGGGTCTACGAGCAGTACTTC.

This clone turned up a few times. This rearrangement joins TRBV3-1 (or the pseudogene TRBV3-2) to TRBJ2-7, with a tentative D call TRBD1 (5 bases). This CDR3 is built from 12 residues. Germline values: CDR1 LGHDT, CDR2 YNNKEL (reference sequence). V was cut by 0 bases and J by 7 bases, with 7 bases left in between. The DNA of the CDR3 is TGTGCCAGCAGCCAAGAGGGGCGGGAGCAGTACTTC. Protein product: CASSQEGREQYF.

The CDR3 region is CASSQSQGAPHYEQYF. CDR3 coding DNA: TGTGCCAGCAGCCAAAGCCAGGGGGCACCCCACTACGAGCAGTACTTC. The V and J genes are TRBV3-1 (or the pseudogene TRBV3-2) and TRBJ2-7; 8 bases fit TRBD1. The CDR3 runs 16 residues. The V gene end was trimmed by 2 bases and the J gene end by 3 bases; junction bases not matched to a gene: 9. Germline V CDR1 and CDR2: LGHDT, YNNKEL (reference sequence).